This T cell receptor beta chain was observed in a study of shared clonotypes between healthy human individuals. Study context: Every donor yielded three CD4 naive, three CD4 memory, two CD8 naive and one CD8 memory plate. Study-wide results and limits: Relative to their counterparts shared across all four donors, non-shared clonotypes exhibited diminished generation probabilities. A few donors shared about 4.8% of their naive CD4 clonotypes.

Naive CD8 cells comprised CD45RO-negative, CCR7-positively selected cells, excluding terminally differentiated effector memory CD45RA+ cells. Notes on this clone: What it binds is not known.

CDR1 SGHKS and CDR2 YYEKEE come from the germline V gene (reference sequence). The V gene lost 0 bases and the J gene lost 6 bases, with 7 bases spanning the gap. The CDR3 is made up of 13 amino acids. Using immunoSEQ multiplex PCR, the repertoire was profiled, and TCRdb retains in-frame clones only, with some absent. Altogether more than 2 million clones are present, approximately 94% being singletons, with the ten largest covering about 1.1%. The sequenced sample was naive CD8+ T cells sorted from blood. This TCR was sampled from a man between 18 and 29 years old in good health. V is TRBV5-5 and J is TRBJ1-5; no reliable D call. CDR3 region: CASSLAVGQPQHF. As DNA, the CDR3 is TGTGCCAGCAGCTTGGCTGTTGGTCAGCCCCAGCATTTT. Combining the CDR3 with reference TRBV5-5 and TRBJ1-5 gives the whole variable domain DAGVTQSPTHLIKTRGQQVTLRCSPISGHKSVSWYQQVLGQGPQFIFQYYEKEERGRGNFPDRFSARQFPNYSSELNVNALLLGDSALYLCASSLAVGQPQHFGDGTRLSIL.